A single sample gave rise to the 13 T cell receptor beta chains below, sequenced in a study of blood T cell repertoires in COVID-19. Assay: immunoSEQ multiplex PCR; the TCRdb copy retains only in-frame clones and omits some. The table records about 400,000 clones, approximately 85% of them present only once. The sequencing input was PBMCs or T cells enriched from blood (not recorded which). Receptors were obtained from a woman aged 40 to 55 with acute COVID-19.

The V gene is TRBV3-1 (or the pseudogene TRBV3-2), the J gene TRBJ1-1; tentative D call: TRBD1 (6 bases). V dropped 0 bases and J dropped 3 bases, with 11 bases sitting between them. Germline V CDR1 and CDR2: LGHDT, YNNKEL (reference sequence). CDR3 length: 15 residues. CDR3 DNA: TGTGCCAGCAGCCAAGATCTGGGACACTACACTGAAGCTTTCTTT. Encoded protein: CASSQDLGHYTEAFF.

The chain recombines TRBV4-2 with TRBJ1-4; 7 bases agree with TRBD1. This CDR3 is 15 amino acids long. V was pared by 4 bases and J by 7 bases, with 9 bases of the junction left unmatched. The germline V gene encodes CDR1 LGHNA and CDR2 YNFKEQ. The CDR3 DNA follows: TGTGCCAGCAGCCCCAGGGGGGACAGCCCTGAAAAACTGTTTTTT. It is translated as CASSPRGDSPEKLFF.

This sequence joins TRBV5-4 and TRBJ2-7; TRBD2 matches 12 bases. This CDR3 region has 15 residues. CDR1 and CDR2 (germline): SGHNT, YYREEE (reference sequence). V lost 2 bases, J lost 5 bases, and 5 bases stayed unmatched. The CDR3 spells CASSLSSGGADEQYF. The CDR3 DNA follows: TGTGCCAGCAGCTTATCTAGCGGGGGGGCCGACGAGCAGTACTTC.

The chain links TRBV5-5 to TRBJ1-2, with D perhaps TRBD1 (6 bases). With 0 bases removed from V and 4 bases from J, the gap between germline ends came to 16 bases. Germline CDR1 is SGHKS and CDR2 is YYEKEE (reference sequence). The CDR3 has 16 amino acids. The CDR3 loop is CASSLGQDGISYGYTF. The DNA for the CDR3 is TGTGCCAGCAGCTTGGGACAGGACGGAATTTCCTATGGCTACACCTTC.

The V and J genes are TRBV6-5 and TRBJ1-2; 8 bases fit TRBD1. This CDR3 contains 16 residues. The trim removed 1 base at V and 7 bases at J, leaving 11 bases unmatched. Germline CDR1 MNHEY, CDR2 SVGAGI. CDR3 residues: CASSYFPLGQASGYTF. CDR3 sequence (DNA): TGTGCCAGCAGTTACTTCCCCTTGGGACAGGCGTCTGGCTACACCTTC.

V is TRBV18 and J is TRBJ2-7, with 9 bases that match TRBD1. CDR3 length equals 15 residues. J lost 0 bases, V lost 2 bases, and 2 bases had no gene match. Germline assignment: CDR1 KGHSH and CDR2 LQKENI. CDR3 coding DNA: TGTGCCAGCTCACCAGGGGACAGGGTCTCCTACGAGCAGTACTTC. This sequence encodes CASSPGDRVSYEQYF. Supplemented by reference TRBV18 and TRBJ2-7, the full variable domain reads NAGVMQNPRHLVRRRGQEARLRCSPMKGHSHVYWYRQLPEEGLKFMVYLQKENIIDESGMPKERFSAEFPKEGPSILRIQQVVRGDSAAYFCASSPGDRVSYEQYFGPGTRLTVT.

The rearrangement links TRBV5-1 to TRBJ2-1; TRBD1 agrees at 10 bases. This CDR3 comprises 15 residues. Unmatched junction bases numbered 4, after V lost 2 bases and J lost 5 bases. The germline gives CDR1 SGHRS, CDR2 YFSETQ. The CDR3 nucleotides read TGCGCCAGCAGCTTACGGACAGGGGGTAACAATGAGCAGTTCTTC. Protein product: CASSLRTGGNNEQFF.

V is TRBV27 and J is TRBJ1-5; D possibly corresponds to TRBD1 (5 bases). CDR3 length: 14 amino acids. CDR1 is MNHEY and CDR2 is SMNVEV in the germline V gene (reference sequence). The V end lost 5 bases, the J end lost 6 bases, and 14 bases lay between the germline ends. The chain's CDR3 is CASSQGRQGQPQHF. CDR3 in DNA: TGTGCCAGCAGTCAGGGCAGGCAAGGTCAGCCCCAGCATTTT.

J is TRBJ2-7 and V is TRBV9; 11 bases are shared with TRBD1. This CDR3 spans 15 amino acids. Per germline, CDR1 SGDLS and CDR2 YYNGEE. V trimming: 3 bases; J trimming: 4 bases; junction bases outside the gene matches: 6. CDR3 in amino acids: CASSETGTGGYEQYF. CDR3 sequence (DNA): TGTGCCAGCAGCGAAACCGGGACAGGGGGATACGAGCAGTACTTC.

This clone was seen once. V and J are TRBV4-2 and TRBJ2-7, with a possible D match to TRBD2 (6 bases). The germline V gene has CDR1 LGHNA and CDR2 YNFKEQ. This CDR3 is built from 17 residues. Trimming removed 9 bases from V and 3 bases from J, with 27 bases in between. CDR3 coding DNA: TGTGCCAGGGCCCTAATCCGGACTAACTTCATTAACTACGAGCAGTACTTC. Translation gives CARALIRTNFINYEQYF.

This rearrangement joins TRBV19 to TRBJ1-5; TRBD1 matches at 11 bases. Looked up from germline, CDR1 is LNHDA and CDR2 is SQIVND (reference sequence). The J segment lost 4 bases and the V segment lost 7 bases, leaving 6 bases of the junction unmatched. The CDR3 contains 15 residues. The CDR3 here is CASMGTGGENQPQHF. CDR3 nucleotide sequence: TGTGCCAGTATGGGGACAGGGGGGGAAAATCAGCCCCAGCATTTT.

The gene calls are TRBV7-2 and TRBJ1-5; D remains ambiguous. V gave up 2 bases and J gave up 3 bases, with 8 bases separating them. Looked up from germline, CDR1 is SGHTA and CDR2 is FQGNSA. This CDR3 comprises 14 residues. CDR3 sequence: CASSLTGDNQPQHF. CDR3 coding DNA: TGTGCCAGCAGCTTAACTGGAGACAATCAGCCCCAGCATTTT.

The V and J genes are TRBV24-1 and TRBJ2-7; D unclear. Germline V lookup: CDR1 KGHDR, CDR2 SFDVKD. The CDR3 covers 13 residues. Trimming removed 4 bases at V and 5 bases at J, with 11 bases between. The CDR3 DNA reads TGTGCCACCAGTGACTCTGAACACAACGAGCAGTACTTC. Residues: CATSDSEHNEQYF.